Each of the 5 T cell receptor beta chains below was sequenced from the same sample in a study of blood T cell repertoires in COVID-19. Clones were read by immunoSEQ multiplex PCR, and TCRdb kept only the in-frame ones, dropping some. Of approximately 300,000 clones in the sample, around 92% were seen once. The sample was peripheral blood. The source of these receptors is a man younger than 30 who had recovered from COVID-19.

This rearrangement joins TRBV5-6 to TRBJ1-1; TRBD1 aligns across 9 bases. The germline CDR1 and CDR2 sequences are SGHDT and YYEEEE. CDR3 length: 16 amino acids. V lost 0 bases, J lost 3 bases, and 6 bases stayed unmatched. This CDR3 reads CASSLVYRGQYTEAFF. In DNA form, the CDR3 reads TGTGCCAGCAGCTTGGTATACAGGGGGCAGTACACTGAAGCTTTCTTT.

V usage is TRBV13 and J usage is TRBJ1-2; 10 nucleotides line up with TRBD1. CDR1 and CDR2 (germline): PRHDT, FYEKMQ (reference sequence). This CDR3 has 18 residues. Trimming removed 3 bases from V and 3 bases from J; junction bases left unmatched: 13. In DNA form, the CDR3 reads TGTGCCAGCAGCTTGGATTCGGGACAGGGGTCGGGGTACTATGGCTACACCTTC. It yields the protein CASSLDSGQGSGYYGYTF.

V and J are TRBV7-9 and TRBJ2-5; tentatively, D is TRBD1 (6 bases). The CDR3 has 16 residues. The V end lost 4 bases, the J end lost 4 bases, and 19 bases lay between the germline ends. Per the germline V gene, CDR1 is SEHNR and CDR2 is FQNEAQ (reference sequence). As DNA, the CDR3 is TGTGCCAGCAGCTCTATAACCAAGGCAGGGGTAGAGACCCAGTACTTC. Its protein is CASSSITKAGVETQYF.

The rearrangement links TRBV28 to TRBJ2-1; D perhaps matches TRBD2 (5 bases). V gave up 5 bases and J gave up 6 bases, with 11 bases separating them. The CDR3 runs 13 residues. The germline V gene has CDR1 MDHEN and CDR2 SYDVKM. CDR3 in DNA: TGTGCCAGCAGTACCCCACTAGGCAATGAGCAGTTCTTC. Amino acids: CASSTPLGNEQFF.

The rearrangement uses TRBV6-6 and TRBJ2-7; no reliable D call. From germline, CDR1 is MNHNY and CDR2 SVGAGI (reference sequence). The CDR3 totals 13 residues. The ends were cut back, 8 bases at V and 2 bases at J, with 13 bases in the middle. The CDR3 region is CASSLAHTYEQYF. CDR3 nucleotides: TGTGCCAGCTCTTTAGCCCATACCTACGAGCAGTACTTC.